This T cell receptor beta chain was recorded in a study of blood T cells in healthy people across ages. Study results and caveats: Samples with more naive T cells showed higher observed beta diversity.

The use of a sample-barcoded 5' primer and a J-beta primer mix characterized a second PCR of roughly 6 to 11 cycles. TCRdb passed the 5' RACE reads through MiXCR, listing each CDR3 protein once. The profile covers approximately 820,000 distinct CDR3 sequences, with roughly 44% appearing a single time and 15% to 25% taken by the ten largest. Healthy Caucasian individuals from Russia aged 6 to 90 served as donors. Per-sample PBMC isolation yielded at least 6.5 million cells. Samples each had at least 6 micrograms of total RNA extracted. This clonotype was seen just once. The antigen remains undetermined. Per the germline V gene, CDR1 is SGHTA and CDR2 is FQGNSA. Deletions cut 4 bases from V and 5 bases from J, with 18 bases between. This CDR3 region has 15 residues.

Sequenced sample: blood. This clonotype originated in a man in his 60s in good health. The V call is TRBV7-2, the J call TRBJ2-7; tentative D call: TRBD1 (8 bases). The CDR3 here is CASSSSGQGGNEQYF. The CDR3 DNA is TGTGCCAGCAGCTCTTCCGGACAGGGAGGGAACGAGCAGTACTTC.